This is a list of T cell receptor beta chains from one sample in a study of CD8 T cells in ankylosing spondylitis. One entry per CDR3 protein, called by TCRdb with MiXCR from the 5' RACE reads. The data show about 540,000 distinct CDR3 sequences, with roughly an eighth seen just once and under 7.5% held by the top ten. The material sequenced was blood, either unsorted or a sorted T cell fraction (not recorded which). These receptors all stem from a male donor with ankylosing spondylitis. CDR3s include the opening cysteine and the closing phenylalanine or tryptophan. The D gene is left open where the match is weak. The size of a clone is reported for some rows only, either as once, few or many, or as a class for expanded clones.

d_gene	v_gene	abundance	j_gene	CDR3nt	CDR3aa
NA	TRBV12-3/TRBV12-4	many	TRBJ2-2	TGTGCCAGCAACCTACAGGGCCGGGAGCTGTTTTTT	CASNLQGRELFF
NA	TRBV7-8	many	TRBJ1-3	TGTGCCAGCAGCTTAGAACAGTTCTCTGGAAACACCATATATTTT	CASSLEQFSGNTIYF
TRBD1	TRBV5-1	NA	TRBJ2-1	TGCGCCAGCAGCCAGCTAGGGACAGGGTTGAACAATGAGCAGTTCTTC	CASSQLGTGLNNEQFF
TRBD2	TRBV7-9	once	TRBJ2-3	TGTGCCAGCATCCCGGGGCTAGCGGGACACACAGATACGCAGTATTTT	CASIPGLAGHTDTQYF
TRBD1	TRBV12-3/TRBV12-4	NA	TRBJ1-6	TGTGCCAGCAGCCGGGACAGGGTGAATTCACCCCTCCACTTT	CASSRDRVNSPLHF
NA	TRBV12-3/TRBV12-4	NA	TRBJ2-2	TGTGCCAGCACTATCGTTACCGGGGAGCTGTTTTTT	CASTIVTGELFF
TRBD1	TRBV2	few	TRBJ2-3	TGTGCCAGCAGTAAGGGGGCGGATACGCAGTATTTT	CASSKGADTQYF
TRBD2	TRBV5-1	few	TRBJ2-3	TGCGCCAGCAAACTAGCGGGTGTGGCAGATACGCAGTATTTT	CASKLAGVADTQYF
TRBD2	TRBV5-1	many	TRBJ2-1	TGCGCCAGCAGCTTGGCAGGCGGGAGATTCTCCTACAATGAGCAGTTCTTC	CASSLAGGRFSYNEQFF
NA	TRBV5-6	NA	TRBJ1-3	TGTGCCAGCAGCGGAACGGACTCCTCTGGAAACACCATATATTTT	CASSGTDSSGNTIYF
NA	TRBV11-3	few	TRBJ2-2	TGTGCCAGCAGCTGGGGACTCCACACCGGGGAGCTGTTTTTT	CASSWGLHTGELFF
TRBD2	TRBV20-1	many	TRBJ2-3	TGCAGTGCCCCTAGCGGTTTATTCACAGATACGCAGTATTTT	CSAPSGLFTDTQYF
TRBD2	TRBV3-1	few	TRBJ2-1	TGTGCCAGCAGCCTCGGGAGGGGGAGGGCCGTGGACAATGAGCAGTTCTTC	CASSLGRGRAVDNEQFF
NA	TRBV6-5	NA	TRBJ1-3	TGTGCCAGCAGTTCCAATATGGCAGGCTCGGACGACACCATATATTTT	CASSSNMAGSDDTIYF
TRBD2	TRBV12-3/TRBV12-4	many	TRBJ2-3	TGTGCCAGCAGTTTCGGACTAGCGGGATCCCCTCATACGCAGTATTTT	CASSFGLAGSPHTQYF
NA	TRBV12-3/TRBV12-4	NA	TRBJ2-1	TGTGCCAGCAGCCGGACAGCACACTCCTACAATGAGCAGTTCTTC	CASSRTAHSYNEQFF
NA	TRBV6-1	few	TRBJ2-2	TGTGCCAGCAGTCCCTTGGGGGGAACCGGGGAGCTGTTTTTT	CASSPLGGTGELFF
NA	TRBV6-5	NA	TRBJ2-1	TGTGCCAGCAGTGATACTCGAGGCCCTTACAATGAGCAGTTCTTC	CASSDTRGPYNEQFF
TRBD1	TRBV4-2	NA	TRBJ1-4	TGTGCCAGCAGCCCCCGTCTCAGGGGGTTAGGTGAAAAACTGTTTTTT	CASSPRLRGLGEKLFF
NA	TRBV7-8	many	TRBJ2-5	TGTGCCAGCAGCCCGATAGACGGGAAAAGTGGGACCCAGTACTTC	CASSPIDGKSGTQYF
TRBD1	TRBV29-1	NA	TRBJ1-1	TGCAGCGCCGAACAGGGGGGGAACACTGAAGCTTTCTTT	CSAEQGGNTEAFF
TRBD1	TRBV27	few	TRBJ1-1	TGTGCCAGCAGTCGGAACAGGGGGGGGAACACTGAAGCTTTCTTT	CASSRNRGGNTEAFF
NA	TRBV27	NA	TRBJ1-5	TGTGCCAGCAGTCCATCAGAAGGGGCTTTAACGGGCAATCAGCCCCAGCATTTT	CASSPSEGALTGNQPQHF
NA	TRBV2	NA	TRBJ1-2	TGTGCCAGCAGTACCCGGATAACCAGCGGTTATGGCTACACCTTC	CASSTRITSGYGYTF
TRBD1	TRBV6-5	NA	TRBJ1-4	TGTGCCAGCAGTTACTCTGAAGGGACAGGGGGGGAAAAACTGTTTTTT	CASSYSEGTGGEKLFF
NA	TRBV6-2/TRBV6-3	few	TRBJ1-3	TGTGCCAGCACCGCGAGGCGAGTACGGGACATGAATTTAGGCGTCCGTGGAAACACCATATATTTT	CASTARRVRDMNLGVRGNTIYF
NA	TRBV7-2	NA	TRBJ2-5	TGTGCCAGCAGCTTACTCAGGGAAGAGACCCAGTACTTC	CASSLLREETQYF
TRBD1	TRBV27	few	TRBJ2-1	TGTGCCAGCAGTACCAACCTTCTCCCCGGGACAGGGGGCTTCAATGAGCAGTTCTTC	CASSTNLLPGTGGFNEQFF
NA	TRBV9	many	TRBJ2-7	TGTGCCCTCGGGGACCCCTCTTACGAGCAGTACTTC	CALGDPSYEQYF
NA	TRBV15	NA	TRBJ1-2	TGTGCCACCAGCAGAGACGACCCCCGTAGCTATGGCTACACCTTC	CATSRDDPRSYGYTF
NA	TRBV5-1	few	TRBJ2-1	TGCGCCAGCAGCTCAAGCAATATAGGATCACCTACATCCTCCTACAATGAGCAGTTCTTC	CASSSSNIGSPTSSYNEQFF
NA	TRBV10-3	NA	TRBJ2-5	TGTGCCATCAGTGAGTCGGACGAGGCACAAGAGACCCAGTACTTC	CAISESDEAQETQYF
NA	TRBV12-3/TRBV12-4	NA	TRBJ1-3	TGTGCCAGCAGTTACGGGACGCCAGATTACTCTGGAAACACCATATATTTT	CASSYGTPDYSGNTIYF
TRBD1	TRBV5-6	few	TRBJ1-6	TGTGCCAGCAGCAGCGGGCAGGGGGTTAATTCACCCCTCCACTTT	CASSSGQGVNSPLHF
NA	TRBV5-1	few	TRBJ2-7	TGCGCCAGCAGCATTGGAACAGGGAAGAGCTCCTACGAGCAGTACTTC	CASSIGTGKSSYEQYF
TRBD1	TRBV4-2	many	TRBJ2-7	TGTGCCAGCAGCCTCGAACCGGGACAGGGGGCATACGAGCAGTACTTC	CASSLEPGQGAYEQYF
NA	TRBV7-9	few	TRBJ2-7	TGTGCCAGCAGCTACTCTGGACTCAGGGGGGACGAGCAGTACTTC	CASSYSGLRGDEQYF
NA	TRBV12-3/TRBV12-4	few	TRBJ2-2	TGTGCCAGCAGTTTATCCGGGTTTAACGGGGAGCTGTTTTTT	CASSLSGFNGELFF
NA	TRBV7-2	few	TRBJ2-5	TGTGCCAGCACCCTAAGAGGGGAGACCCAGTACTTC	CASTLRGETQYF
NA	TRBV7-6	NA	TRBJ2-2	TGTGCCAGCAGCTTAGCTAGCAAGGAGCTGTTTTTT	CASSLASKELFF
NA	TRBV3-1	NA	TRBJ1-4	TGTGCCAGCAGCCAAGACGATTCCTGGGAACGGGGGGCGCCGGGTGAAAAACTGTTTTTT	CASSQDDSWERGAPGEKLFF
NA	TRBV5-1	NA	TRBJ1-1	TGCGCCAGCAGCTTGGGAGGTAATGAAGCTTTCTTT	CASSLGGNEAFF
NA	TRBV27	few	TRBJ2-7	TGTGCCAGCAGTCCCCAGACTAGCTACGAGCAGTACTTC	CASSPQTSYEQYF
NA	TRBV2	many	TRBJ2-4	TGTGCCAGCAAGCCCCCCGATGGATCCAAAAACATTCAGTACTTC	CASKPPDGSKNIQYF
NA	TRBV24-1	few	TRBJ2-1	TGTGCCACCAGTGCAGCTTATCTAGGAGGGGACAATGAGCAGTTCTTC	CATSAAYLGGDNEQFF